These T cell receptor beta chains were read from a single sample in a study of identical twins. TCRdb reprocessed the 5' RACE reads via MiXCR and lists one record per CDR3 protein. The sample shows 1,800,000 or so distinct CDR3 sequences, under 35% of them seen only once. Sequenced input: cord blood. These receptor sequences come from a newborn girl in good health. Each CDR3 is given with its conserved first and last residue. The order of the fields is D gene, V gene, clone size, J gene, CDR3 protein, CDR3 DNA. The D gene is left open where the match is weak. Size values are once, few and many counts, or a class for expanded clones, and some rows have none.

d_gene: .
v_gene: TRBV3-1
abundance: .
j_gene: TRBJ1-6
CDR3aa: CASSQQNWNSPLHF
CDR3nt: TGTGCCAGCAGCCAGCAGAATTGGAATTCACCCCTCCACTTT

d_gene: TRBD1
v_gene: TRBV5-1
abundance: once
j_gene: TRBJ2-3
CDR3aa: CASSLALMTGGTDTQYF
CDR3nt: TGCGCCAGCAGCTTGGCACTGATGACAGGGGGCACAGATACGCAGTATTTT

d_gene: .
v_gene: TRBV10-3
abundance: few
j_gene: TRBJ2-7
CDR3aa: CAISERDTLYNEQYF
CDR3nt: TGTGCCATCAGTGAAAGGGACACCCTCTACAATGAGCAGTACTTC

d_gene: TRBD1
v_gene: TRBV10-3
abundance: .
j_gene: TRBJ2-7
CDR3aa: CAIGTGAYEQYF
CDR3nt: TGTGCCATTGGGACAGGGGCCTACGAGCAGTACTTC

d_gene: TRBD2
v_gene: TRBV20-1
abundance: .
j_gene: TRBJ2-1
CDR3aa: CSARNLAGEDNEQFF
CDR3nt: TGCAGTGCTAGAAACCTAGCGGGAGAGGACAATGAGCAGTTCTTC

d_gene: .
v_gene: TRBV18
abundance: .
j_gene: TRBJ1-5
CDR3aa: CASSPILVAPGGNQPQHF
CDR3nt: TGTGCCAGCTCACCAATTTTGGTCGCGCCAGGAGGCAATCAGCCCCAGCATTTT

d_gene: .
v_gene: TRBV29-1
abundance: .
j_gene: TRBJ2-1
CDR3aa: CSVEGAVSYNEQFF
CDR3nt: TGCAGCGTTGAAGGAGCGGTCTCCTACAATGAGCAGTTCTTC

d_gene: .
v_gene: TRBV5-1
abundance: .
j_gene: TRBJ2-4
CDR3aa: CASSLGQSPIKNIQYF
CDR3nt: TGCGCCAGCAGCTTGGGTCAGTCGCCCATTAAAAACATTCAGTACTTC

d_gene: .
v_gene: TRBV20-1
abundance: .
j_gene: TRBJ2-5
CDR3aa: CSACDKETQYF
CDR3nt: TGCAGCGCCTGCGACAAAGAGACCCAGTACTTC

d_gene: TRBD1
v_gene: TRBV27
abundance: .
j_gene: TRBJ1-5
CDR3aa: CASSGQGASNQPHHF
CDR3nt: TGTGCCAGCAGTGGACAGGGGGCTAGCAATCAGCCCCACCATTTT

d_gene: TRBD2
v_gene: TRBV5-1
abundance: .
j_gene: TRBJ2-3
CDR3aa: CASSFVPSGSFGTDTQYF
CDR3nt: TGCGCCAGCAGCTTCGTTCCTAGCGGGAGTTTTGGCACAGATACGCAGTATTTT

d_gene: .
v_gene: TRBV27
abundance: .
j_gene: TRBJ1-6
CDR3aa: CASSLQSSFYNSPLHF
CDR3nt: TGTGCCAGCAGTTTACAGTCGTCCTTCTATAATTCACCCCTCCACTTT

d_gene: .
v_gene: TRBV6-1
abundance: few
j_gene: TRBJ1-2
CDR3aa: CASSERWTNYGYTF
CDR3nt: TGTGCCAGCAGTGAAAGGTGGACTAACTATGGCTACACCTTC

d_gene: TRBD1
v_gene: TRBV3-1
abundance: many
j_gene: TRBJ2-7
CDR3aa: CATSGQGSYEQYF
CDR3nt: TGTGCCACCTCGGGACAGGGTTCCTACGAGCAGTACTTC

d_gene: .
v_gene: TRBV12-3/TRBV12-4
abundance: .
j_gene: TRBJ1-2
CDR3aa: CASSPNSVWNYGYTF
CDR3nt: TGTGCCAGCAGCCCCAATAGTGTGTGGAACTATGGCTACACCTTC

d_gene: .
v_gene: TRBV12-3/TRBV12-4
abundance: many
j_gene: TRBJ2-3
CDR3aa: CASSLEPDTQYF
CDR3nt: TGCGCCAGCAGCTTGGAACCAGATACGCAGTATTTT

d_gene: TRBD2
v_gene: TRBV10-3
abundance: few
j_gene: TRBJ2-7
CDR3aa: CAISGTSWAYEQYF
CDR3nt: TGTGCCATCAGTGGGACTAGTTGGGCCTACGAGCAGTACTTC

d_gene: TRBD2
v_gene: TRBV5-1
abundance: .
j_gene: TRBJ2-7
CDR3aa: CASSLGGRGVEQYF
CDR3nt: TGCGCCAGCAGCTTGGGTGGCCGGGGGGTCGAGCAGTACTTC

d_gene: TRBD1
v_gene: TRBV6-2/TRBV6-3
abundance: few
j_gene: TRBJ1-1
CDR3aa: CASSSRIRGQSNTEAFF
CDR3nt: TGTGCCAGCAGTTCGAGGATCCGGGGACAGTCGAACACTGAAGCTTTCTTT

d_gene: TRBD1
v_gene: TRBV4-2
abundance: once
j_gene: TRBJ2-4
CDR3aa: CASSKLPGQGATLTKNIQYF
CDR3nt: TGTGCCAGCAGCAAGTTACCGGGACAGGGGGCGACCCTAACCAAAAACATTCAGTACTTC

d_gene: .
v_gene: TRBV6-2/TRBV6-3
abundance: .
j_gene: TRBJ2-7
CDR3aa: CASKRGSGHYEQYF
CDR3nt: TGTGCCAGCAAGAGGGGTAGCGGACACTACGAGCAGTACTTC

d_gene: .
v_gene: TRBV6-1
abundance: few
j_gene: TRBJ2-3
CDR3aa: CASSTDRSDTQYF
CDR3nt: TGTGCCAGCAGCACGGACCGTTCGGATACGCAGTATTTT

d_gene: .
v_gene: TRBV20-1
abundance: .
j_gene: TRBJ1-5
CDR3aa: CSARVQGQQPQHF
CDR3nt: TGCAGTGCTAGAGTCCAGGGACAACAGCCCCAGCATTTT

d_gene: .
v_gene: TRBV9
abundance: few
j_gene: TRBJ1-2
CDR3aa: CASSVRQNYGYTF
CDR3nt: TGTGCCAGCAGCGTTAGACAGAACTATGGCTACACCTTC

d_gene: .
v_gene: TRBV4-2
abundance: few
j_gene: TRBJ1-5
CDR3aa: CASSQENLGAQPQHF
CDR3nt: TGTGCCAGCAGCCAAGAGAATTTGGGGGCCCAGCCCCAGCATTTT

d_gene: TRBD1
v_gene: TRBV4-1
abundance: few
j_gene: TRBJ2-5
CDR3aa: CASSQDGTGRKETQYF
CDR3nt: TGCGCCAGCAGCCAAGACGGGACAGGCCGAAAAGAGACCCAGTACTTC

d_gene: TRBD2
v_gene: TRBV19
abundance: .
j_gene: TRBJ2-7
CDR3aa: CASSPGVAGASYEQYF
CDR3nt: TGTGCCAGTAGTCCCGGGGTAGCGGGAGCCTCCTACGAGCAGTACTTC

d_gene: .
v_gene: TRBV5-1
abundance: few
j_gene: TRBJ1-1
CDR3aa: CASTSHPQWGGNTEAFF
CDR3nt: TGCGCCAGCACCTCCCACCCGCAGTGGGGAGGCAACACTGAAGCTTTCTTT

d_gene: .
v_gene: TRBV12-3/TRBV12-4
abundance: .
j_gene: TRBJ2-3
CDR3aa: CASTPGASPDTQYF
CDR3nt: TGTGCCAGCACTCCGGGGGCCTCCCCAGATACGCAGTATTTT

d_gene: .
v_gene: TRBV29-1
abundance: many
j_gene: TRBJ2-7
CDR3aa: CSAIQVYEQYF
CDR3nt: TGCAGCGCCATACAGGTCTACGAGCAGTACTTC

d_gene: .
v_gene: TRBV28
abundance: few
j_gene: TRBJ1-2
CDR3aa: CATHRQNYGYTF
CDR3nt: TGTGCCACCCACAGACAGAACTATGGCTACACCTTC

d_gene: TRBD2
v_gene: TRBV13
abundance: few
j_gene: TRBJ2-3
CDR3aa: CASSSTLAKTQYF
CDR3nt: TGTGCCAGCAGCTCAACACTAGCGAAAACGCAGTATTTT

d_gene: TRBD1
v_gene: TRBV5-1
abundance: many
j_gene: TRBJ2-3
CDR3aa: CASSGQGRTDTQYF
CDR3nt: TGCGCCAGCAGCGGACAGGGTCGCACAGATACGCAGTATTTT

d_gene: TRBD1
v_gene: TRBV4-1
abundance: .
j_gene: TRBJ1-4
CDR3aa: CASSQDQEGAREKLFF
CDR3nt: TGCGCCAGCAGCCAAGATCAGGAGGGGGCTAGGGAAAAACTGTTTTTT

d_gene: TRBD1
v_gene: TRBV24-1
abundance: .
j_gene: TRBJ2-3
CDR3aa: CATSDRTGGADTQYF
CDR3nt: TGTGCCACCAGTGACAGGACAGGGGGCGCAGATACGCAGTATTTT

d_gene: TRBD2
v_gene: TRBV20-1
abundance: few
j_gene: TRBJ2-7
CDR3aa: CSAREVGSYEQYF
CDR3nt: TGCAGTGCACGGGAGGTCGGCTCCTACGAGCAGTACTTC

d_gene: .
v_gene: TRBV20-1
abundance: few
j_gene: TRBJ2-4
CDR3aa: CSASLTTWDNHIQYF
CDR3nt: TGCAGTGCTAGCCTGACGACATGGGACAACCACATTCAGTACTTC

d_gene: .
v_gene: TRBV29-1
abundance: .
j_gene: TRBJ2-3
CDR3aa: CSVGSRLTLFTDTQYF
CDR3nt: TGCAGCGTTGGGTCAAGACTGACTTTGTTCACAGATACGCAGTATTTT

d_gene: .
v_gene: TRBV21-1
abundance: .
j_gene: TRBJ2-5
CDR3aa: CASSKSSGRQTQYF
CDR3nt: TGTGCCAGCAGCAAATCCAGCGGGAGACAGACCCAGTACTTC

d_gene: .
v_gene: TRBV25-1
abundance: .
j_gene: TRBJ2-4
CDR3aa: CASQQPPRPAELAKNIQYF
CDR3nt: TGTGCCAGCCAGCAACCTCCCCGACCTGCGGAACTAGCCAAAAACATTCAGTACTTC

d_gene: .
v_gene: TRBV12-3/TRBV12-4
abundance: few
j_gene: TRBJ2-7
CDR3aa: CASSLIRAYEMHVQYF
CDR3nt: TGTGCCAGCAGTTTGATCAGGGCCTACGAAATGCACGTTCAGTACTTC

d_gene: TRBD1
v_gene: TRBV28
abundance: .
j_gene: TRBJ2-3
CDR3aa: CATQTGGVSTDTQYF
CDR3nt: TGTGCCACCCAAACAGGGGGCGTTAGCACAGATACGCAGTATTTT

d_gene: .
v_gene: TRBV6-1
abundance: few
j_gene: TRBJ2-1
CDR3aa: CASSDQASRYNEQFF
CDR3nt: TGTGCCAGCAGTGACCAGGCTAGCCGCTACAATGAGCAGTTCTTC

d_gene: .
v_gene: TRBV7-2
abundance: few
j_gene: TRBJ2-1
CDR3aa: CASYLGGPGRSFPGEQFF
CDR3nt: TGTGCCAGCTATCTAGGAGGTCCGGGACGATCTTTTCCCGGTGAGCAGTTCTTC

d_gene: TRBD1
v_gene: TRBV29-1
abundance: .
j_gene: TRBJ1-2
CDR3aa: CSVEGRDRGIKGYTF
CDR3nt: TGCAGCGTTGAAGGCCGGGACAGGGGGATAAAAGGCTACACCTTC

d_gene: .
v_gene: TRBV5-1
abundance: few
j_gene: TRBJ2-7
CDR3aa: CASSLSSGTRTAYEQYF
CDR3nt: TGCGCCAGCAGCTTGAGTAGTGGGACTCGAACAGCCTACGAGCAGTACTTC

d_gene: .
v_gene: TRBV6-6
abundance: .
j_gene: TRBJ2-1
CDR3aa: CASSYVMGVSSYNEQFF
CDR3nt: TGTGCCAGCAGTTACGTCATGGGGGTGAGCTCCTACAATGAGCAGTTCTTC

d_gene: TRBD2
v_gene: TRBV15
abundance: .
j_gene: TRBJ2-1
CDR3aa: CATSRDRRGLADSNEQFF
CDR3nt: TGTGCCACCAGCAGAGATCGACGGGGACTAGCGGACTCTAATGAGCAGTTCTTC

d_gene: .
v_gene: TRBV28
abundance: few
j_gene: TRBJ1-5
CDR3aa: CASSLTSRDQPQHF
CDR3nt: TGTGCCAGCAGTTTAACGAGTAGGGATCAGCCCCAGCATTTT

d_gene: .
v_gene: TRBV15
abundance: .
j_gene: TRBJ2-3
CDR3aa: CATSRDWGDTQYF
CDR3nt: TGTGCCACCAGCAGAGATTGGGGGGATACGCAGTATTTT

d_gene: .
v_gene: TRBV7-6
abundance: .
j_gene: TRBJ2-3
CDR3aa: CASSLAPSSLLTDTQYF
CDR3nt: TGTGCCAGCAGCTTGGCCCCATCTAGCCTTCTCACAGATACGCAGTATTTT

d_gene: .
v_gene: TRBV28
abundance: few
j_gene: TRBJ2-5
CDR3aa: CASSLSRGLPATQYF
CDR3nt: TGTGCCAGCAGTTTATCGCGGGGGCTACCGGCGACCCAGTACTTC

d_gene: .
v_gene: TRBV4-1
abundance: once
j_gene: TRBJ2-5
CDR3aa: CASSQVRTRNNEQYF
CDR3nt: TGCGCCAGCAGCCAAGTCCGGACCCGAAACAATGAGCAGTACTTC